The 9 T cell receptor beta chains listed next were all sequenced from one sample in a study of blood T cell repertoires in COVID-19. TCRdb keeps only in-frame clones here, not all; method: immunoSEQ multiplex PCR. The data contain roughly 100,000 clones, 82% of them seen just once; the ten biggest clones take up about 5%. Sample: peripheral blood. The receptors come from a man between 60 and 75 years old with acute or convalescent COVID-19.

The chain recombines TRBV19 with TRBJ2-1; no definite D call. The CDR3 runs 13 residues. Germline lookup yields CDR1 LNHDA and CDR2 SQIVND (reference sequence). V was cut by 6 bases and J by 1 base, with 7 bases left in between. The CDR3, as DNA: TGTGCCAGTAGCACGAGGTCCTACAATGAGCAGTTCTTC. Its protein product is CASSTRSYNEQFF.

A few counts support this clone. The gene calls are TRBV10-1 and TRBJ1-2; 7 nucleotides align to TRBD1. The V gene's germline CDR1 is WNHNN and CDR2 SYGVQD (reference sequence). The CDR3 sequence is 15 residues long. The V gene end was trimmed by 7 bases and the J gene end by 8 bases; junction bases not matched to a gene: 16. The CDR3 protein is CASILRGQGGKGYTF. In DNA form, the CDR3 reads TGCGCCAGCATTCTGAGGGGGCAGGGTGGGAAGGGCTACACCTTC.

The chain uses TRBV28 and TRBJ2-7, with 11 bases that match TRBD2. The CDR3 totals 15 residues. Germline V CDR1 and CDR2: MDHEN, SYDVKM. With V trimmed by 6 bases and J by 1 base, 5 bases remained unmatched. In DNA form, the CDR3 reads TGTGCCAGCAGCCCCGGGACTAGCGGTTCCTACGAGCAGTACTTC. Translated, it gives CASSPGTSGSYEQYF.

J is TRBJ2-7 and V is TRBV11-2, with TRBD1 as a possible D gene (5 bases). V gave up 4 bases and J gave up 6 bases, with 10 bases separating them. The V gene's germline CDR1 is SGHAT and CDR2 FQNNGV. The length of the CDR3 is 12 residues. The CDR3 spells CASSSIRVEQYF. In nucleotides, the CDR3 is TGTGCCAGCAGCTCAATCAGGGTCGAGCAGTACTTC.

This rearrangement joins TRBV5-1 to TRBJ2-3, with 8 bases matching TRBD2. With V trimmed by 1 base and J by 4 bases, 2 bases remained unmatched. Germline loops: CDR1 SGHRS, CDR2 YFSETQ. The length of the CDR3 is 14 residues. CDR3 sequence reads: CASSLNGGADTQYF. CDR3 in DNA: TGCGCCAGCAGCTTGAACGGGGGGGCAGATACGCAGTATTTT. Full variable domain (outside the CDR3, taken from reference TRBV5-1 and TRBJ2-3): KAGVTQTPRYLIKTRGQQVTLSCSPISGHRSVSWYQQTPGQGLQFLFEYFSETQRNKGNFPGRFSGRQFSNSRSEMNVSTLELGDSALYLCASSLNGGADTQYFGPGTRLTVL.

This sequence joins TRBV19 and TRBJ2-5; 8 bases are a match to TRBD2. This CDR3 is 13 amino acids long. J gave up 6 bases and V 5 bases, and 5 bases lay outside the gene matches. Germline values: CDR1 LNHDA, CDR2 SQIVND (reference sequence). This chain's CDR3 is CASSGTRRKTQYF. The CDR3 region has the DNA TGTGCCAGTAGTGGGACTAGGCGGAAGACCCAGTACTTC.

The chain uses TRBV25-1 and TRBJ2-7; D might be TRBD1 (7 bases). The CDR3 has 12 amino acids. Germline values: CDR1 MGHDK, CDR2 SYGVNS. Trimming removed 8 bases from V and 6 bases from J, with 14 bases in between. The CDR3 protein is CASRETGFEQYF. Written as DNA, the CDR3 is TGTGCCAGCCGGGAGACAGGGTTCGAGCAGTACTTC.

Written as DNA, the CDR3 is TGTGCCAGCAGCTTAGCGCAGGGAGGGCCCTATGGCTACACCTTC. It specifies CASSLAQGGPYGYTF. This chain connects TRBV7-9 to TRBJ1-2; a weak D match, TRBD1 (5 bases). The V end lost 0 bases, the J end lost 4 bases, and 12 bases lay between the germline ends. Germline assignment: CDR1 SEHNR and CDR2 FQNEAQ (reference sequence). The length of the CDR3 is 15 residues.

The V call is TRBV18, the J call TRBJ2-3, with 7 bases identical to TRBD1. The germline CDR1 and CDR2 sequences are KGHSH and LQKENI. V was clipped by 6 bases and J by 1 base; unmatched bases: 4. The CDR3 runs to 14 residues. The CDR3 DNA follows: TGTGCCAGCTCGCCCGGACAGGGCACAGATACGCAGTATTTT. This sequence encodes CASSPGQGTDTQYF.